This T cell receptor beta chain appears in the sequencing data of a study of molecular identifiers for immune sequencing clone quantification. The germline V and J ends were trimmed by 3 bases and 0 bases, with 14 bases remaining between them. Germline V lookup: CDR1 KGHSH, CDR2 LQKENI. CDR3 length equals 17 residues. To note about this clonotype: This may be a read error, as it is one base from a much larger clone.

Previously published methods and listed TCR primers were used for the bulk TCR libraries. MiXCR was run by TCRdb on the PCR reads, yielding one entry per CDR3 protein. Here the sample spans 80,000 to 100,000 distinct CDR3 sequences, approximately 25% being singletons. The sample taken for sequencing was naive CD8+ T cells from blood, with Jurkat cell RNA spiked in. As for subset: FACS-sorted CD8+CD4-CCR7+CD45RA+ naive T cells. J is TRBJ1-4 and V is TRBV18; a weak D match, TRBD1 (5 bases). The source is a human donor in good health. Some libraries in this study had Jurkat cell RNA spiked in. The CDR3 reads CASSPARQPATNEKLFF. The CDR3 DNA sequence: TGTGCCAGCTCACCGGCCCGACAGCCAGCAACTAATGAAAAACTGTTTTTT.